This passage covers 17 T cell receptor beta chains from one sample sequenced in a study of T-cell reconstitution after alpha-beta-depleted transplantation in children. This sample's TCRbeta library carried unique molecular identifier barcodes. TCRdb itself ran the PCR reads through MiXCR, one entry per CDR3 protein. The sample lists roughly 790,000 distinct CDR3 sequences; roughly 15% were seen once. The sample in question was PBMCs, mostly from graft donor cells, obtained 360 days after TCRalphabeta/CD19-depleted stem cell transplant. Receptors originate from a male patient under 18 who had a stem cell transplant for acute lymphoblastic leukemia, so the T cells may come from the graft donor.

V gene TRBV7-8 combines with J gene TRBJ2-1; D possibly corresponds to TRBD2 (6 bases). This CDR3 region has 13 residues. The germline V and J ends were trimmed by 3 bases and 7 bases, with 10 bases remaining between them. The germline gives CDR1 SGHVS, CDR2 FQNEAQ. The CDR3 region has the DNA TGTGCCAGCAGCTTGACGCGGGAAAATGAGCAGTTCTTC. Its translation: CASSLTRENEQFF. The full variable domain, completed using reference TRBV7-8 and TRBJ2-1, is GAGVSQSPRYKVAKRGQDVALRCDPISGHVSLFWYQQALGQGPEFLTYFQNEAQLDKSGLPSDRFFAERPEGSVSTLKIQRTQQEDSAVYLCASSLTRENEQFFGPGTRLTVL.

The genes are TRBV11-2 and TRBJ2-1, with 15 bases lining up with TRBD2. The junction had 6 bases not matched to a gene; V was cut back by 1 base and J by 8 bases. Germline CDR1 is SGHAT and CDR2 is FQNNGV. This CDR3 has 17 residues. The CDR3 DNA sequence: TGTGCCAGCAGCTTAGGTGGACTAGCGGGAGGGCCATATGAGCAGTTCTTC. Its protein is CASSLGGLAGGPYEQFF.

The chain uses TRBV7-9 and TRBJ2-1; D is ambiguous. This CDR3 region has 11 residues. In germline, CDR1 is SEHNR, CDR2 FQNEAQ (reference sequence). With 2 bases removed from V and 14 bases from J, the gap between germline ends came to 10 bases. The CDR3 DNA sequence: TGTGCCAGCAGCTTAAAGTACCGCGAGTTCTTC. As protein: CASSLKYREFF.

V gene TRBV5-1 combines with J gene TRBJ2-7; D unclear. The germline V gene encodes CDR1 SGHRS and CDR2 YFSETQ. Trimming removed 5 bases from V and 3 bases from J, with 9 bases in between. This CDR3 has 12 residues. CDR3 sequence reads: CASRGKHYEQYF. Written as DNA, the CDR3 is TGCGCCAGCAGAGGGAAGCACTACGAGCAGTACTTC.

The V gene is TRBV9, the J gene TRBJ2-1, with a tentative D call TRBD2 (6 bases). The germline V and J ends were trimmed by 4 bases and 5 bases, with 19 bases remaining between them. The CDR3 covers 16 residues. CDR1 is SGDLS, CDR2 YYNGEE, per germline. The CDR3 is CASSYGSRTTNNEQFF. CDR3 DNA sequence: TGTGCCAGCAGCTACGGAAGCAGGACTACAAACAATGAGCAGTTCTTC.

The table lists this clonotype with a few counts. The chain combines TRBV24-1 with TRBJ2-7, with 9 bases aligning to TRBD2. CDR3 size: 15 residues. Unmatched junction bases numbered 2, after V lost 0 bases and J lost 3 bases. Looked up from germline, CDR1 is KGHDR and CDR2 is SFDVKD. Here the CDR3 reads CATSDLSSGIYEQYF. Written as DNA, the CDR3 is TGTGCCACCAGTGATTTGTCTAGCGGGATCTACGAGCAGTACTTC.

The chain links TRBV11-3 to TRBJ2-1; 7 bases fit TRBD1. CDR3 length equals 14 residues. V gave up 3 bases and J gave up 7 bases; unmatched junction bases: 6. Germline assignment: CDR1 SGHNT and CDR2 YENEEA. CDR3 DNA sequence: TGTGCCAGCAGCTTCGAGGTGACAGGGAATGAGCAGTTCTTC. It translates to CASSFEVTGNEQFF.

The V gene is TRBV15, the J gene TRBJ1-2; the match to TRBD1 covers 8 bases. Germline assignment: CDR1 LNHNV and CDR2 YYDKDF (reference sequence). This CDR3 spans 15 amino acids. V shed 1 base and J 3 bases; nucleotides not matched to a gene: 4. The chain's CDR3 is CATSRVTGGDYGYTF. CDR3 DNA sequence: TGTGCCACCAGCAGAGTAACAGGGGGGGACTATGGCTACACCTTC.

This clonotype has ten or more counts. The chain employs TRBV12-5 and TRBJ2-2; 8 positions agree with TRBD1. The V and J ends lost 5 bases and 6 bases, in that order; junction bases with no gene match: 8. CDR1 is LGHNT, CDR2 FRNRAP, per germline. The CDR3 length is 15 residues. The CDR3 nucleotides are TGTGCTAGTGGTCAGGGGGCGCAGGTCCCCGGGGAGCTGTTTTTT. Protein: CASGQGAQVPGELFF.

J is TRBJ2-3 and V is TRBV20-1, with TRBD2 identical over 7 bases. Germline V CDR1 and CDR2: DFQATT, SNEGSKA (reference sequence). The CDR3 has 17 residues. V shed 1 base and J 2 bases; nucleotides not matched to a gene: 12. As DNA, the CDR3 is TGCAGTGCTAGAGGCACCCCAGGGAGGGAGGTCACAGATACGCAGTATTTT. Translation gives CSARGTPGREVTDTQYF.

The genes are TRBV13 and TRBJ2-2; the D is unclear. Per the germline V gene, CDR1 is PRHDT and CDR2 is FYEKMQ (reference sequence). This CDR3 region has 16 residues. V was shortened by 1 base and J by 6 bases, with 15 bases between the two germline ends. CDR3 region: CASSLAVGAFAGELFF. CDR3 nucleotide sequence: TGTGCCAGCAGCTTAGCCGTGGGCGCTTTTGCCGGGGAGCTGTTTTTT.

This chain uses TRBV4-1 with TRBJ2-5; 10 bases are shared with TRBD1. The J segment lost 6 bases and the V segment lost 7 bases, leaving 8 bases of the junction unmatched. Germline V lookup: CDR1 MGHRA, CDR2 YSYEKL. This CDR3 spans 14 amino acids. CDR3 in amino acids: CASTPGDRGKTQYF. The CDR3 DNA sequence: TGCGCCAGCACCCCTGGGGACAGGGGAAAGACCCAGTACTTC.

Only a few counts were recorded for this clonotype. The rearrangement links TRBV7-7 to TRBJ2-5, with D possibly matching TRBD2 (6 bases). Per the germline V gene, CDR1 is SSHAT and CDR2 is FNYEAQ (reference sequence). The CDR3 covers 16 residues. V lost 1 base to trimming and J lost 5 bases, with 17 bases between them. For the CDR3, the DNA is TGTGCCAGCAGCTTAGGAAGAGTGGCGGGGCGGGAGACCCAGTACTTC. This gives the protein CASSLGRVAGRETQYF.

The chain recombines TRBV20-1 with TRBJ2-7; 14 bases agree with TRBD2. Germline CDR1 and CDR2: DFQATT and SNEGSKA (reference sequence). The J segment lost 3 bases and the V segment lost 0 bases, leaving 1 base of the junction unmatched. The CDR3 totals 15 residues. CDR3 loop: CSAREGLAGGYEQYF. In DNA, the CDR3 is TGCAGTGCTAGAGAAGGACTAGCGGGAGGCTACGAGCAGTACTTC.

This clonotype was seen only a few times. This CDR3 reads CASSFDPDSGTGELFF. As DNA, the CDR3 is TGTGCCAGCAGCTTCGACCCGGATTCGGGGACCGGGGAGCTGTTTTTT. This chain links TRBV3-1 with TRBJ2-2; perhaps TRBD2 as D (5 bases). This CDR3 is built from 16 residues. V was trimmed by 5 bases and J by 5 bases, leaving 18 bases between them. Germline V CDR1 and CDR2: LGHDT, YNNKEL (reference sequence).

The chain employs TRBV7-9 and TRBJ2-7; no reliable D call. Trimming left V 2 bases short and J 6 bases short, with 5 bases between. CDR3 size: 11 residues. In germline, CDR1 is SEHNR, CDR2 FQNEAQ (reference sequence). CDR3 amino acids: CASSLIREQYF. The DNA for the CDR3 is TGTGCCAGCAGCTTAATCCGCGAGCAGTACTTC.

This clonotype has more than one count but fewer than ten. The chain uses TRBV24-1 and TRBJ1-2, with D hard to call. V was clipped by 5 bases and J by 4 bases, with 10 bases between them. The CDR3 totals 13 residues. CDR1 is KGHDR, CDR2 SFDVKD, per germline. As DNA, the CDR3 is TGTGCCACCAGTGGTCTCACCCCCTATGGCTACACCTTC. Residues: CATSGLTPYGYTF.